Listed below are T cell receptor beta chains from one sample, sequenced in a study of blood T cell repertoires in COVID-19. Sequencing was performed with immunoSEQ multiplex PCR; in TCRdb, only in-frame clones are kept and a portion is missing. Here the sample spans fewer than 300,000 clones, roughly nine tenths being singletons. The sequencing input was peripheral blood. These receptors originate from a woman aged 25-40 years with COVID-19, enrolled during active disease. Each CDR3 is given with its conserved first and last residue. A D gene is named only where the DNA matches it firmly. The size field is filled for only some rows; it gives once, few, many or a size class.

J	D	size	V	DNA	CDR3
TRBJ2-1	-	-	TRBV6-5	TGTGCCAGCAGTCGAGAGGCTCCCCATTACAATGAGCAGTTCTTC	CASSREAPHYNEQFF
TRBJ1-4	-	-	TRBV5-1	TGCGCCAGCAGCTTGGCCGGGTTAAATGAAAAACTGTTTTTT	CASSLAGLNEKLFF
TRBJ2-1	TRBD2	-	TRBV3-1/TRBV3-2	TGTGCCAGCAGCCAGGGACTAGCGGGAGGGGTTGAGCAGTTCTTC	CASSQGLAGGVEQFF
TRBJ2-7	-	few	TRBV2	TGTGCCAGCAGTGCTTATAAAGGGGGAGAGCAGTACTTC	CASSAYKGGEQYF
TRBJ1-1	TRBD1	once	TRBV11-1	TGTGCCAGCAGCTTGACAGGGGTCAGCACTGAAGCTTTCTTT	CASSLTGVSTEAFF
TRBJ1-2	-	-	TRBV9	TGTGCCAGCAGCGTAGGAGAAGACTATGGCTACACCTTC	CASSVGEDYGYTF
TRBJ2-2	-	-	TRBV9	TGTGCCAGCAGCGTAGTTCAGACCGGGGAGCTGTTTTTT	CASSVVQTGELFF
TRBJ1-2	-	-	TRBV19	TGTGCCAGTGGGGAGGATAGGGTCGGCTACACCTTC	CASGEDRVGYTF
TRBJ2-6	-	few	TRBV19	TGTGCCATACTCGGGGGTGCGGGGGCCAACGTCCTGACTTTC	CAILGGAGANVLTF
TRBJ1-3	-	-	TRBV19	TGTGCCAGTAGTATAGGGGCACCGAGCTCTGGAAACACCATATATTTT	CASSIGAPSSGNTIYF
TRBJ1-1	-	-	TRBV28	TGTGCCAGCAGTTCCCTGAGGGACATTGGGGCTTTCTTT	CASSSLRDIGAFF
TRBJ2-2	-	-	TRBV2	TGTGCCAGCAGTGTAGAACTTAACACCGGGGAGCTGTTTTTT	CASSVELNTGELFF
TRBJ2-5	-	-	TRBV7-9	TGTGCCAGCAGCTTAGGACTGGAGGAAGCAGAGACCCAGTACTTC	CASSLGLEEAETQYF
TRBJ2-5	-	-	TRBV7-2	TGTGCCAGCAGCCAAGGGGGAGGGGAGACCCAGTACTTC	CASSQGGGETQYF